This T cell receptor beta chain was sequenced for a study of blood T cell repertoires in COVID-19. Background on the study: Samples taken during acute and convalescent COVID-19 were collected in the United States, Italy and Spain. T cells, B-cell-depleted T cells, or PBMCs supplied cDNA or gDNA.

Trimming at V came to 7 bases and at J to 5 bases, leaving 6 bases not matched to a gene. The CDR3 is made up of 14 amino acids. Germline lookup yields CDR1 MNHEY and CDR2 SVGAGI. TCRdb keeps only in-frame clones here, not all; method: immunoSEQ multiplex PCR. The repertoire has 25,000 to 30,000 clones, 89% of them found once; the top ten carry approximately 2.4%. This TCR was sampled from a human donor in a cohort sampled during active COVID-19. Material: peripheral blood. The rearrangement uses TRBV6-5 and TRBJ2-5, with 11 bases that match TRBD2. The CDR3 DNA follows: TGTGCCAGCAAGATTTCTAGCGGGGGGGAGACCCAGTACTTC. This sequence encodes CASKISSGGETQYF.